One T cell receptor beta chain is described in this entry. V was cut by 6 bases and J by 6 bases, with 17 bases left in between. Germline assignment: CDR1 MDHEN and CDR2 SYDVKM. The CDR3 runs to 15 residues. This entry comes from a study of shared clonotypes between healthy human individuals. Generated by immunoSEQ multiplex PCR, the TCRdb table keeps only in-frame clones and is missing some. The sample records around 2.5 million clones, roughly 93% being singletons. This TCR was recovered from a man aged 18 to 30 in good health. Some clones in this sample may be carry-over from other donors' samples. The V gene is TRBV28, the J gene TRBJ2-2; D might be TRBD1 (6 bases). Sequencing was performed on naive CD4+ T cells from PBMCs. Subset noted: CD45RA+ positively selected. The CDR3 region is CASRWTAGTAGELFF. The CDR3, as DNA: TGTGCCAGCAGATGGACAGCCGGGACCGCCGGGGAGCTGTTTTTT.